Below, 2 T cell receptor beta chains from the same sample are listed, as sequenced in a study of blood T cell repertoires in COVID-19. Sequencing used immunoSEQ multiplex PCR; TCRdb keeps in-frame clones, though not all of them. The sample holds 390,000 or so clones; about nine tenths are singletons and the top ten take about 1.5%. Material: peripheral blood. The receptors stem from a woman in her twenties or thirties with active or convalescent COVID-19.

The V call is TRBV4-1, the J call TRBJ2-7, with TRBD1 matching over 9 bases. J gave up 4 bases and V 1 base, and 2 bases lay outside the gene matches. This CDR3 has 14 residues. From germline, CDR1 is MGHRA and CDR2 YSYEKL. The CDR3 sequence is CASSQGTGDYEQYF. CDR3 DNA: TGCGCCAGCAGCCAAGGGACAGGGGATTACGAGCAGTACTTC.

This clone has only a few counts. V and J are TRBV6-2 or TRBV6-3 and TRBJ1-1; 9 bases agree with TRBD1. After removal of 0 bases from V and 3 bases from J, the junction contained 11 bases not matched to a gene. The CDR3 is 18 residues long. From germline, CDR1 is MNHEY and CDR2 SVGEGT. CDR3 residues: CASSYSRPGQGRHTEAFF. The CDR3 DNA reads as TGTGCCAGCAGTTACTCAAGACCGGGACAGGGAAGGCACACTGAAGCTTTCTTT.